These 18 T cell receptor beta chains were all obtained from the same sample, sequenced in a study of blood T cell repertoires in COVID-19. Only in-frame clones appear in the TCRdb table, and some are missing; sequencing was by immunoSEQ multiplex PCR. The table includes tens of thousands of clones, 92% detected once. The sequenced sample consisted of peripheral blood. The receptors here all came from a man aged 45-60 years with active COVID-19.

This clone was detected once. The J gene is TRBJ2-5, the V gene TRBV7-2; 7 bases line up with TRBD2. The CDR3 sequence is 14 residues long. Germline loops: CDR1 SGHTA, CDR2 FQGNSA. The junction had 3 bases not matched to a gene; V was cut back by 0 bases and J by 5 bases. As DNA, the CDR3 is TGTGCCAGCAGCTTAGCGGGAGGGAGGGAGACCCAGTACTTC. This translates into CASSLAGGRETQYF.

The rearrangement uses TRBV5-1 and TRBJ2-3; a weak D match, TRBD1 (6 bases). The CDR3 length is 13 residues. Between the trimmed V and J ends, which lost 4 bases and 2 bases, there was a span of 8 bases. Germline-derived CDR1 and CDR2 are SGHRS and YFSETQ. CDR3 sequence reads: CASSQGHTDTQYF. In DNA, the CDR3 is TGCGCCAGCAGCCAGGGGCACACAGATACGCAGTATTTT.

The V gene is TRBV7-3, the J gene TRBJ2-4, with 12 bases lining up with TRBD1. Germline CDR1 and CDR2: SGHTA and FQGTGA. Losses at the gene ends were 4 bases for V and 7 bases for J; bases not matched to a gene: 8. This CDR3 contains 16 residues. CDR3 sequence (DNA): TGTGCCAGCAGCTACTCGGGACAGGGGGCAAACAACATTCAGTACTTC. This sequence encodes CASSYSGQGANNIQYF.

The table lists this clone with a count of one. This chain joins TRBV7-9 and TRBJ1-1; perhaps TRBD1 as D (5 bases). Trimming shortened V by 3 bases and J by 0 bases, and 8 bases separated the two germline ends. CDR3 length: 14 amino acids. Germline CDR1 is SEHNR and CDR2 is FQNEAQ (reference sequence). The CDR3 sequence: CASSLSGLNTEAFF. CDR3 sequence (DNA): TGTGCCAGCAGCTTGTCAGGGCTGAACACTGAAGCTTTCTTT. The entire variable domain, with the rest obtained from reference TRBV7-9 and TRBJ1-1, is as follows: DTGVSQNPRHKITKRGQNVTFRCDPISEHNRLYWYRQTLGQGPEFLTYFQNEAQLEKSRLLSDRFSAERPKGSFSTLEIQRTEQGDSAMYLCASSLSGLNTEAFFGQGTRLTVV.

The rearrangement uses TRBV9 and TRBJ2-7; no clear D gene. The CDR3 runs to 9 residues. Germline V gene lookup returns CDR1 SGDLS and CDR2 YYNGEE. V was trimmed by 6 bases and J by 5 bases, leaving 3 bases between them. CDR3 DNA: TGTGCCAGCATCAACGAGCAGTACTTC. Residues: CASINEQYF.

This rearrangement joins TRBV11-2 to TRBJ1-3; D not resolved. The CDR3 loop spans 12 amino acids. V lost 4 bases and J lost 7, with 8 bases in between. The germline V gene encodes CDR1 SGHAT and CDR2 FQNNGV. The CDR3 DNA is TGTGCCAGCAGCTCTCCACATAACACCATATATTTT. Translation: CASSSPHNTIYF. The entire variable domain, with the rest obtained from reference TRBV11-2 and TRBJ1-3, is as follows: EAGVAQSPRYKIIEKRQSVAFWCNPISGHATLYWYQQILGQGPKLLIQFQNNGVVDDSQLPKDRFSAERLKGVDSTLKIQPAKLEDSAVYLCASSSPHNTIYFGEGSWLTVV.

For this clone: The limits of the CDR3 on the DNA are not certain, so only TCRdb's listed CDR3 is given. This rearrangement joins TRBV5-5 to TRBJ1-2. Germline V gives CDR1 SGHKS, CDR2 YYEKEE (reference sequence). The CDR3 contains 12 residues when both ends are counted. The CDR3 region is CASSLVGAGNTF.

The V and J genes are TRBV14 and TRBJ1-5; 10 bases line up with TRBD1. Germline CDR1 reads SGHDN; CDR2 reads FVKESK. V trimming: 2 bases; J trimming: 6 bases; junction bases outside the gene matches: 7. The CDR3 sequence is 16 residues long. CDR3 loop: CASSQFRQGASQPQHF. The CDR3 DNA reads TGTGCCAGCAGCCAATTCCGACAGGGGGCCTCTCAGCCCCAGCATTTT.

J is TRBJ2-1 and V is TRBV2, with 11 bases aligning to TRBD2. This CDR3 is built from 15 residues. CDR1 is SNHLY, CDR2 FYNNEI, per germline. V dropped 2 bases and J dropped 6; count of bases not matched to a gene: 3. The CDR3: CASSERLAGINEQFF. The DNA for the CDR3 is TGTGCCAGCAGTGAAAGACTAGCGGGAATCAATGAGCAGTTCTTC.

The J gene is TRBJ2-1, the V gene TRBV4-1; 10 nucleotides align to TRBD1. Germline loops: CDR1 MGHRA, CDR2 YSYEKL. CDR3 size: 16 residues. The ends lost 0 bases at V and 8 bases at J; junction bases unmatched: 7. This CDR3 reads CASSQDRGTGVYEQFF. DNA for the CDR3: TGCGCCAGCAGCCAAGATAGGGGGACAGGGGTTTATGAGCAGTTCTTC.

As DNA, the CDR3 is TGCAGTGCTAGACGGTCCCTGGAGTACTTC. Amino acids: CSARRSLEYF. The chain employs TRBV20-1 and TRBJ2-4; D is undetermined. Germline CDR1 reads DFQATT; CDR2 reads SNEGSKA (reference sequence). CDR3 length equals 10 residues. The V end was cut by 2 bases, the J end by 14 bases, with 10 bases between.

The chain recombines TRBV6-2 or TRBV6-3 with TRBJ1-5, with 12 bases aligning to TRBD1. Germline assignment: CDR1 MNHEY and CDR2 SVGEGT. This CDR3 comprises 15 residues. V shed 4 bases and J 9 bases; nucleotides not matched to a gene: 7. The CDR3 region is CASSLRDRGRRPQHF. The CDR3 nucleotides are TGTGCCAGCAGTTTACGGGACAGGGGGCGAAGGCCCCAGCATTTT.

The rearrangement joins TRBV9 to TRBJ2-1, with 7 positions matching TRBD2. After removal of 3 bases from V and 1 base from J, the junction contained 4 bases not matched to a gene. Germline CDR1 and CDR2: SGDLS and YYNGEE. The CDR3 length is 15 residues. The CDR3, as DNA: TGTGCCAGCAGCGCCACTAGCGTGTCCTACAATGAGCAGTTCTTC. Protein product: CASSATSVSYNEQFF. The full variable domain, in which reference TRBV9 and TRBJ2-1 provide the parts outside the CDR3, is DSGVTQTPKHLITATGQRVTLRCSPRSGDLSVYWYQQSLDQGLQFLIQYYNGEERAKGNILERFSAQQFPDLHSELNLSSLELGDSALYFCASSATSVSYNEQFFGPGTRLTVL.

V usage is TRBV4-2 and J usage is TRBJ2-1, with 10 bases that match TRBD1. This CDR3 spans 16 amino acids. In germline, CDR1 is LGHNA, CDR2 YNFKEQ. With 2 bases clipped from V and 2 bases from J, the junction kept 3 bases outside the gene matches. CDR3 loop: CASSQNGQGAYNEQFF. The CDR3 DNA is TGTGCCAGCAGCCAAAATGGACAGGGGGCCTACAATGAGCAGTTCTTC.

The V gene is TRBV6-5, the J gene TRBJ2-2; 7 nucleotides agree with TRBD1. The germline gives CDR1 MNHEY, CDR2 SVGAGI. This CDR3 is 14 amino acids long. The V gene end was trimmed by 5 bases and the J gene end by 3 bases; junction bases not matched to a gene: 3. The CDR3 nucleotides are TGTGCCAGCAGTCGACAGGGCGACACCGGGGAGCTGTTTTTT. This codes for CASSRQGDTGELFF.

The chain is built from TRBV5-4 and TRBJ2-1; the D gene is possibly TRBD1 (5 bases). This CDR3 has 14 amino acids. Between the trimmed V and J ends, which lost 4 bases and 5 bases, there was a span of 13 bases. Per germline, CDR1 SGHNT and CDR2 YYREEE (reference sequence). CDR3 coding DNA: TGTGCCAGCAGCCGACTGGACATGAACAATGAGCAGTTCTTC. Protein sequence: CASSRLDMNNEQFF.

The chain employs TRBV28 and TRBJ1-2, with D possibly matching TRBD1 (5 bases). Trimming shortened V by 5 bases and J by 3 bases, and 13 bases separated the two germline ends. The CDR3 extends over 14 amino acids. Germline lookup yields CDR1 MDHEN and CDR2 SYDVKM. As DNA, the CDR3 is TGTGCCAGCAGTGGGCCGGGACTCTACTATGGCTACACCTTC. It translates to CASSGPGLYYGYTF.

The chain combines TRBV10-3 with TRBJ2-1, with 11 positions matching TRBD2. V was pared by 2 bases and J by 2 bases, with 8 bases of the junction left unmatched. CDR3 length: 18 amino acids. CDR1 ENHRY and CDR2 SYGVKD come from the germline V gene. The CDR3 bases are TGTGCCATCAGTGAGACGTTCTCGACTAGCGGGACCTACAATGAGCAGTTCTTC. Amino acids: CAISETFSTSGTYNEQFF.